This TCR beta chain was captured in a study of Ad26.COV2.S vaccination and SARS-CoV-2 variants. Study-wide findings and caveats: Vaccine recipients showed a spike-specific TCR breadth that was higher than in placebo recipients. Spike-specific CD8+ and CD4+ T cell responses reportedly showed substantial breadth after vaccination. Analyses of TCR breadth and depth may have underestimated total T cell responses.

Germline lookup yields CDR1 LNHDA and CDR2 SQIVND (reference sequence). With 8 bases clipped from V and 2 bases from J, the junction kept 8 bases outside the gene matches. This CDR3 has 15 amino acids. The repertoire was sequenced with immunoSEQ multiplex PCR; TCRdb's copy has only in-frame clones and lacks some. The sample holds 85,000 to 120,000 clones, roughly 80% seen once. Note on this clone: Antigen unknown.

The input for sequencing was peripheral blood, taken after recovery from COVID-19. The sequence was collected from a human donor who had recovered from COVID-19. This chain joins TRBV19 and TRBJ2-1; 8 bases fit TRBD2. CDR3 region: CASSVGGAAYNEQFF. DNA for the CDR3: TGTGCCAGTTCTGTCGGGGGGGCCGCCTACAATGAGCAGTTCTTC.